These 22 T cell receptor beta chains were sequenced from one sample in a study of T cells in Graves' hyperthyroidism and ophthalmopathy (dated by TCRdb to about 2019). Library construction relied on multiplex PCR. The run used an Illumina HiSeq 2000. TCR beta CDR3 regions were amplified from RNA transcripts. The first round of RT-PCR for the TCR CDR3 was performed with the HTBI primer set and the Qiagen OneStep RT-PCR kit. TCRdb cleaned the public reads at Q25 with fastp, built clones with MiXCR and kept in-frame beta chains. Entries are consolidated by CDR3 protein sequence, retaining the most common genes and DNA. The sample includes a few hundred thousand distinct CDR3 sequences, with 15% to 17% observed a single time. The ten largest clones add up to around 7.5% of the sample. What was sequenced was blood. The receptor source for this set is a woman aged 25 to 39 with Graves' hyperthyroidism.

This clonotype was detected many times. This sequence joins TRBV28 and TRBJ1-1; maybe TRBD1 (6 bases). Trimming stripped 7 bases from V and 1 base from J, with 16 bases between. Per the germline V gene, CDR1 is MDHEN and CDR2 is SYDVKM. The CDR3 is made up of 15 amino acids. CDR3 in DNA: TGTGCCAGCACCATGGGTGCGACAGGGAACACTGAAGCTTTCTTT. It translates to CASTMGATGNTEAFF.

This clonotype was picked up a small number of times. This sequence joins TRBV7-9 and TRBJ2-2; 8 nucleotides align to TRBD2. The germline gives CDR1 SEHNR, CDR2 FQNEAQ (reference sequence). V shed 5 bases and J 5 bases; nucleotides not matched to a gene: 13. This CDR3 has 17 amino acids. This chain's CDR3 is CASSTPLTGLDTGELFF. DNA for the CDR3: TGTGCCAGCAGCACTCCACTTACGGGACTAGATACCGGGGAGCTGTTTTTT. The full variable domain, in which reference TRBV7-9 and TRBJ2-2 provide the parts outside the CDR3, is DTGVSQNPRHKITKRGQNVTFRCDPISEHNRLYWYRQTLGQGPEFLTYFQNEAQLEKSRLLSDRFSAERPKGSFSTLEIQRTEQGDSAMYLCASSTPLTGLDTGELFFGEGSRLTVL.

The CDR3 region is CASRTGTGDHEQYF. The CDR3 region has the DNA TGTGCCAGCAGGACCGGGACAGGGGACCACGAGCAGTACTTC. This chain uses TRBV6-1 with TRBJ2-7, with TRBD1 identical over 10 bases. Germline trimming cut 6 bases from V and 5 bases from J; bases unmatched to any gene: 7. Germline V gene sequence: CDR1 MNHNS, CDR2 SASEGT. This CDR3 contains 14 residues.

In DNA, the CDR3 is TGTGCCAGCTCACCATCGGGACTAGCGGGAGGCTACGAGCAGTACTTC. This encodes CASSPSGLAGGYEQYF. The chain is built from TRBV18 and TRBJ2-7; 15 positions agree with TRBD2. Trimming at V came to 2 bases and at J to 3 bases, leaving 2 bases not matched to a gene. CDR1 and CDR2 from the germline V gene are KGHSH and LQKENI. The CDR3 is 16 amino acids.

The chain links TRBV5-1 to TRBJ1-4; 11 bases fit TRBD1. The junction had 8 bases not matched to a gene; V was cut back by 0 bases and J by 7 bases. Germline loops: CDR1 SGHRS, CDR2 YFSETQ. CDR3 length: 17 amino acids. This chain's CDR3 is CASSLGTGGFRSEKLFF. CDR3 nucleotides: TGCGCCAGCAGCTTGGGGACAGGGGGCTTCAGGAGTGAAAAACTGTTTTTT.

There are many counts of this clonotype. Here the CDR3 DNA reads TGTGCCAGCAGTTTTCTCGGTATGGCTGAGCAGTTCTTC. Translation gives CASSFLGMAEQFF. The chain carries TRBV12-3 or TRBV12-4 and TRBJ2-1; no clear D gene. The CDR3 is made up of 13 amino acids. V lost 3 bases, J lost 9 bases, and 12 bases lay in between.

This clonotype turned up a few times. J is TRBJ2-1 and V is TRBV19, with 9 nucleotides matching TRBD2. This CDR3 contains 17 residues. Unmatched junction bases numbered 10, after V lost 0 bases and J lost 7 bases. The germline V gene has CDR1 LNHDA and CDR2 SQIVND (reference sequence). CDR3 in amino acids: CASSIDLGGRARNEQFF. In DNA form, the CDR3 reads TGTGCCAGTAGTATAGATCTCGGCGGGAGGGCCAGGAATGAGCAGTTCTTC.

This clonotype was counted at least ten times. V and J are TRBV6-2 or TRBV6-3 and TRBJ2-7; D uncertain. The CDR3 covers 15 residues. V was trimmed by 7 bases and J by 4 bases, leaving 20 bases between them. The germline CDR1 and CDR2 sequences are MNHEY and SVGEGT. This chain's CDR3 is CASTDGVTSRYEQYF. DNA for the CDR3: TGTGCCAGCACCGATGGAGTCACGTCTCGTTACGAGCAGTACTTC.

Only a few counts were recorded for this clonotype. This CDR3 reads CASSLADTIYF. The CDR3 DNA is TGTGCCAGCAGCTTAGCAGACACCATATATTTT. The rearrangement links TRBV7-2 to TRBJ1-3, with D hard to call. CDR3 size: 11 residues. Looked up from germline, CDR1 is SGHTA and CDR2 is FQGNSA. V was shortened by 0 bases and J by 8 bases, with 2 bases between the two germline ends.

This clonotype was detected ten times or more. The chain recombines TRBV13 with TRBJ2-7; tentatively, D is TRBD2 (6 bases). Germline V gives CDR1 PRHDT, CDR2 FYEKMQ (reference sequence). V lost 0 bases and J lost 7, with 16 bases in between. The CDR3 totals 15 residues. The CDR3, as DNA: TGTGCCAGCAGCTTAGGAGCGGGCCCATCTACGGAGCAGTACTTC. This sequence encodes CASSLGAGPSTEQYF. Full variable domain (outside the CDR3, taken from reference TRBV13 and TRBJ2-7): AAGVIQSPRHLIKEKRETATLKCYPIPRHDTVYWYQQGPGQDPQFLISFYEKMQSDKGSIPDRFSAQQFSDYHSELNMSSLELGDSALYFCASSLGAGPSTEQYFGPGTRLTVT.

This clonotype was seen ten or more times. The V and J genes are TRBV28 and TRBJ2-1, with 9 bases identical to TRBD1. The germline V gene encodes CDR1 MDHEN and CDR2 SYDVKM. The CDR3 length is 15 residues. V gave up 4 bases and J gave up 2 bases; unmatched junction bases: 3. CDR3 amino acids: CASSYGQGPYNEQFF. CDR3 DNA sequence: TGTGCCAGCAGTTATGGACAGGGGCCCTACAATGAGCAGTTCTTC.

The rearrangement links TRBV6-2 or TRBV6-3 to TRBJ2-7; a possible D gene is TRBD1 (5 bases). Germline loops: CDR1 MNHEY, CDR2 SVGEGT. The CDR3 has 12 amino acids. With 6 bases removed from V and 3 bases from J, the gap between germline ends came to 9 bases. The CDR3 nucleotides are TGTGCCAGCAGATCACAGGACTACGAGCAGTACTTC. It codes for CASRSQDYEQYF.

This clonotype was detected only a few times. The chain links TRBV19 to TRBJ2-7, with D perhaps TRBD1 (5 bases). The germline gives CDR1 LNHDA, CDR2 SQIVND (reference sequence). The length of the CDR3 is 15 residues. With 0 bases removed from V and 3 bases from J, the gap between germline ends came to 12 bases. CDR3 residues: CASSIDRGTGYEQYF. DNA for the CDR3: TGTGCCAGTAGTATAGATCGAGGAACAGGCTACGAGCAGTACTTC.

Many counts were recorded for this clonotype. Here the CDR3 reads CASSGFGGIDEQFF. CDR3 bases: TGTGCCAGCAGCGGGTTTGGGGGGATCGATGAGCAGTTCTTC. V and J are TRBV9 and TRBJ2-1; D might be TRBD2 (6 bases). Germline-derived CDR1 and CDR2 are SGDLS and YYNGEE. The V end was cut by 3 bases, the J end by 8 bases, with 15 bases between. CDR3 size: 14 residues. The full variable domain, its missing parts supplied by reference TRBV9 and TRBJ2-1, is DSGVTQTPKHLITATGQRVTLRCSPRSGDLSVYWYQQSLDQGLQFLIQYYNGEERAKGNILERFSAQQFPDLHSELNLSSLELGDSALYFCASSGFGGIDEQFFGPGTRLTVL.

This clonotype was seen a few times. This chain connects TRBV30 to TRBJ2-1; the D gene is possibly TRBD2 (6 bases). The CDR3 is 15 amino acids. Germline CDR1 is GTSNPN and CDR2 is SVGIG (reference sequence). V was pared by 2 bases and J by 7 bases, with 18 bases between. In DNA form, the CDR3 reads TGTGCCTGGAGTACCAAGACTAGTTTGTGGAATGAGCAGTTCTTC. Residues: CAWSTKTSLWNEQFF.

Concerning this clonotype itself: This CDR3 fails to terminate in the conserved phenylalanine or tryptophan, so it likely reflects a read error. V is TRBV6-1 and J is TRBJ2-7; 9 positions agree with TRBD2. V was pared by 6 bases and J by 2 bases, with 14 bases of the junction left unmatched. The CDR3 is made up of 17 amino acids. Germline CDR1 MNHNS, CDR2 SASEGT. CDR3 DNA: TGTGCCAGCAGGAAAGTGATGACTAGCGGATTTCCCTACGAGCAGTACCTC. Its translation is CASRKVMTSGFPYEQYL.

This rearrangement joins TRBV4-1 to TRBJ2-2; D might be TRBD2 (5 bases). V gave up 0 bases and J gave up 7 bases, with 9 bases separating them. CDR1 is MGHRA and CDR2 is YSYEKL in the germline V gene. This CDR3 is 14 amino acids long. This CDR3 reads CASSQERGLGELFF. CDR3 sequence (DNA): TGCGCCAGCAGCCAAGAGAGAGGGCTCGGGGAGCTGTTTTTT.

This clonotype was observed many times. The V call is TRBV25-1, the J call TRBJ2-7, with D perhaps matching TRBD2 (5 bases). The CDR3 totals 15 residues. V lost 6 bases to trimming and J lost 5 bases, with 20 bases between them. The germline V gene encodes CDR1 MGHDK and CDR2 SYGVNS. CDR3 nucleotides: TGTGCCAGCAGCGATCGAAGGAGGCCCACGCACGAGCAGTACTTC. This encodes CASSDRRRPTHEQYF.

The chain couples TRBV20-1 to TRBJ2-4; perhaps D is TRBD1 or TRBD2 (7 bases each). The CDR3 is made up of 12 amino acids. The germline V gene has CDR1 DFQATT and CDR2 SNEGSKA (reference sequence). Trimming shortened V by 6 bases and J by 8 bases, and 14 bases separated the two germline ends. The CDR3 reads CSAPTGRDIQYF. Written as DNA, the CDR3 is TGCAGTGCCCCGACAGGGAGGGACATTCAGTACTTC.

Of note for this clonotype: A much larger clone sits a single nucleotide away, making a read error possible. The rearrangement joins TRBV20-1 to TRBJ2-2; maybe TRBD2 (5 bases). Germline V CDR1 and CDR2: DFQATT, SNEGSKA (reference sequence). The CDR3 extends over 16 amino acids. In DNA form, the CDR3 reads TGCAGTGCTGGAGATCTCGAGCGCCTCGGGGCCGGGGAGCTGTTTTTT. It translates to CSAGDLERLGAGELFF.

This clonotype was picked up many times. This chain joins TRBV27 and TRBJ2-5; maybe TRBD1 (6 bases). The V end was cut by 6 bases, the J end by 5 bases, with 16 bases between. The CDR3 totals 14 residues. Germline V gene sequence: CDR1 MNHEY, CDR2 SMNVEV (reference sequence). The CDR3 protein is CASRAGTLWETQYF. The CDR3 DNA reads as TGTGCCAGCAGGGCCGGGACACTATGGGAGACCCAGTACTTC.

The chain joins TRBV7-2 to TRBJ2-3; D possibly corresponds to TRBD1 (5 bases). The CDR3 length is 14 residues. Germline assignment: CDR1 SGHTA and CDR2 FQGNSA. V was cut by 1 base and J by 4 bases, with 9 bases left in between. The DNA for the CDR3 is TGTGCCAGCAGCTTAGATTTGGGGCCAGATACGCAGTATTTT. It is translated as CASSLDLGPDTQYF. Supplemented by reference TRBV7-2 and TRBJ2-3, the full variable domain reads GAGVSQSPSNKVTEKGKDVELRCDPISGHTALYWYRQSLGQGLEFLIYFQGNSAPDKSGLPSDRFSAERTGGSVSTLTIQRTQQEDSAVYLCASSLDLGPDTQYFGPGTRLTVL.